This TCR beta chain was documented in a study of T cell repertoires in cytomegalovirus infection. Overall study context: It was the public TCR beta signatures that indicated both CMV infection and matching HLA type.

The germline V and J ends were trimmed by 6 bases and 4 bases, with 15 bases remaining between them. The germline gives CDR1 SGHTS, CDR2 YDEGEE. This CDR3 is 14 amino acids long. One entry per CDR3 protein results from TCRdb running MiXCR on the reads. The repertoire holds hundreds of thousands of distinct CDR3 sequences, with roughly 24% as singletons. The TCR was taken from a human donor in good health (CMV status not recorded). Some clones in this sample may be carry-over from other donors' samples. Sequenced: CD8+ T cells from PBMCs. The chain employs TRBV5-8 and TRBJ2-3; D not resolved. CDR3 region: CASIFHGEPDTQYF. In DNA, the CDR3 is TGTGCCAGCATTTTTCACGGAGAGCCAGATACGCAGTATTTT.